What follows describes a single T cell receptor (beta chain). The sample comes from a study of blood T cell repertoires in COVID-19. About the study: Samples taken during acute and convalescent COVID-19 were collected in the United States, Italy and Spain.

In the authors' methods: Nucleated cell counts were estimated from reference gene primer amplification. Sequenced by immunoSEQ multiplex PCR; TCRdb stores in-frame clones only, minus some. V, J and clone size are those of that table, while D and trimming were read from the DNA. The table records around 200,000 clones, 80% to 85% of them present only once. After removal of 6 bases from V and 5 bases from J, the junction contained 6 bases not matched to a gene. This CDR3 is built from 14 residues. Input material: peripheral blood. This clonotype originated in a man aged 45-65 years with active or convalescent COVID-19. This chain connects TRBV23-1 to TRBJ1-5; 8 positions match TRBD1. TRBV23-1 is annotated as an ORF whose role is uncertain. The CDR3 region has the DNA TGCGCCAGCAGGAAGACAGGGGCATATCAGCCCCAGCATTTT. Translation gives CASRKTGAYQPQHF.